Here is one T cell receptor (beta chain) with its context. The record originates from a study of control samples from healthy donors and cancer patients. The data were produced by immunoSEQ multiplex PCR, yet TCRdb's version contains in-frame clones alone and is incomplete. Counted here are approximately 90,000 clones, 85% to 95% occurring once; the ten biggest clones make up roughly 1.5%. This CDR3 region has 14 residues. Germline V CDR1 and CDR2: MNHEY, SMNVEV (reference sequence). Trimming took off 0 bases at V and 5 bases at J, with 10 bases between the two ends. The sequence derives from a woman between 25 and 40 years old in good health. This chain joins TRBV27 and TRBJ1-2; a weak D match, TRBD1 (5 bases). The specimen sequenced was blood. CDR3 nucleotides: TGTGCCAGCAGTTTATCGGGGCTGGGGTATGGCTACACCTTC. It translates to CASSLSGLGYGYTF.